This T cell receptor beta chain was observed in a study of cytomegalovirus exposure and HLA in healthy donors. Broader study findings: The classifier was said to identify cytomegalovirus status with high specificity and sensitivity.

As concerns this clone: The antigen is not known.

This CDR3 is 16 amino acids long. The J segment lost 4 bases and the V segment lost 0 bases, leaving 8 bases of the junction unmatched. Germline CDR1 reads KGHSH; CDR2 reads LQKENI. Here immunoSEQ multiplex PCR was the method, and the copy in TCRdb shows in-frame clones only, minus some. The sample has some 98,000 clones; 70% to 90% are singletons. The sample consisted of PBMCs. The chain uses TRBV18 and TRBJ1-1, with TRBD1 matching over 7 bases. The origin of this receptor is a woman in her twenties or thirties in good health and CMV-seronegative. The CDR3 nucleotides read TGTGCCAGCTCACCACCGAACAGGGGCATCAGCACTGAAGCTTTCTTT. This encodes CASSPPNRGISTEAFF.